This T cell receptor beta chain was captured in a study of vaccination and CD4 T cells after COVID-19 (dated by TCRdb to 2022 to 2024). Background on the whole study: Every convalescent patient had a positive nasal swab PCR test for SARS-CoV-2, with mild disease in 8 to 10 patients and severe disease in one. In around 9 COVID-19 convalescent patients and a handful of infection-naive healthy vaccine recipients, researchers compared the spike-specific CD4+ TCR repertoire from before mRNA vaccination with the repertoire from after. As controls, cultures received a CEFX viral epitope pool (the positive control), an HIV-1 Nef peptide pool (the negative control), or no peptide at all. The convalescent cohort included six males and four females, with two Hispanic individuals, seven Caucasians, two Asians and one multiracial person. Participants received two doses of either the Pfizer-BioNTech BNT162b2 vaccine (n=8) or the Moderna mRNA-1273 vaccine (n=2). The time from the second vaccine dose to post-vaccine blood sampling had a median of around 72 days and ranged from roughly 12 to 250 days. Overlapping spike peptide pools from SARS-CoV-2 and from the common cold coronaviruses HCoV-NL63, HCoV-OC43 and HCoV-229E were used as culture stimuli. Post-COVID blood samples were collected from convalescent patients a median of around 100 days after diagnosis, with a range of roughly 30 to 170 days.

Concerning this clonotype: Its antigen target is currently unknown. Nothing much larger sits one base from this clone, and base qualities are not available.

Here is what the overall study found, with its caveats: The study included relatively few convalescent patients and did not analyze early timepoints after natural infection. Of the vaccine-specific clones in convalescent patients, 304 of 307, or nearly all, reacted only to SARS-CoV-2 spike and did not cross-react with common cold coronaviruses. An increase in the median number of SARS-CoV-2-reactive clonotypes from some 20 after infection to 38 after vaccination was observed, but the change was not found to be significant. In convalescent patients, a median around 86% of post-vaccine SARS-CoV-2-reactive clones were detected only after vaccination, and vaccine-specific priming was suggested by this finding.

In light of the paper, this sample's treatment or condition label describes: approximately nine-day PBMC culture with coronavirus spike peptide pools or control peptides (ViraFEST assay). The study used the ViraFEST assay, which expanded antigen-specific T cells with peptide pools and then identified expanded clonotypes by TCR sequencing. Positive SARS-CoV-2 PCR tests in the convalescent patients dated from March to December 2020, before Alpha, Beta and Delta variants emerged in the United States. Each well held some 2 million PBMCs cultured in IMDM containing about 5% human AB serum and approximately 9.1 IU/ml IL-2, with 8 to 10 ug/ml peptide pools added. Half of the culture medium was replaced with fresh IL-2-containing medium on days 3 and 7. Once the cells had been in culture for around nine days, the EasySep CD4+ T cell isolation kit was used to isolate CD4+ T cells by negative selection. Ficoll-Paque Plus gradient centrifugation was used to isolate PBMCs from whole blood, and the isolated PBMCs were then either used fresh or cryopreserved at -140C. Triplicate wells were generally used for each culture condition.

Libraries were prepared through PCR. At the Johns Hopkins FTIC core, DNA from the cultured CD4+ T cells underwent TCR sequencing with the Oncomine TCR Beta short-read assay. Genomic DNA was extracted from the cultured CD4+ T cells with the QIAamp micro DNA kit. The Oncomine TCR Beta libraries from cultured CD4+ T cells were pooled using unique dual indexes and then sequenced on an Illumina iSeq 100. Processing in the source paper ran as follows. Non-productive sequences were removed, and CDR3s not starting with C, not ending with F or W, or shorter than 7 amino acids were discarded. The MANAFEST web application identified antigen-specific clonotypes by comparing peptide-stimulated wells against reference wells and other culture wells. For a clone to be called positive, the clone needed an FDR below 0.05, an odds ratio above 5, and a productive frequency above 0.1% in at least two of three replicate wells. Cross-reactive clonotypes were defined as significantly expanded in both SARS-CoV-2 spike wells and at least one common cold coronavirus spike condition. Using R version 3.6.1, CDR3 homology was evaluated through Levenshtein distances (stringdist) along with unrooted phylogenetic trees (ape). Clones were called with MiXCR by TCRdb after fastp trimmed the public reads at Q25, and only in-frame beta chains were retained. Duplicate CDR3 protein sequences are folded into a single record with the most common DNA and genes. The V and J calls follow TCRdb's processing rather than the paper's. The sample table holds some 20,000 distinct CDR3 sequences, of which approximately 70% were seen once. The top ten clones comprise about 3.5% of the sample.

The V and J ends are trimmed by 6 bases and 6 bases, leaving 12 bases between them. The CDR3 covers 11 residues, taking in both the cysteine and the phenylalanine. Only the CDR3 part of the read is kept: 33 bases, read in frame from the first base. The germline V gene encodes CDR1 DFQATT and CDR2 SNEGSKA (reference sequence). Input material: CD4+ T cells from blood, cultured in vitro. The chain couples TRBV20-1 to TRBJ2-7, with no D gene named confidently. The source is a human donor who had recovered from COVID-19. The DNA is TGCAGTGCAGCCCAACTCCGCGAGCAGTACTTC. Its amino acids are CSAAQLREQYF.